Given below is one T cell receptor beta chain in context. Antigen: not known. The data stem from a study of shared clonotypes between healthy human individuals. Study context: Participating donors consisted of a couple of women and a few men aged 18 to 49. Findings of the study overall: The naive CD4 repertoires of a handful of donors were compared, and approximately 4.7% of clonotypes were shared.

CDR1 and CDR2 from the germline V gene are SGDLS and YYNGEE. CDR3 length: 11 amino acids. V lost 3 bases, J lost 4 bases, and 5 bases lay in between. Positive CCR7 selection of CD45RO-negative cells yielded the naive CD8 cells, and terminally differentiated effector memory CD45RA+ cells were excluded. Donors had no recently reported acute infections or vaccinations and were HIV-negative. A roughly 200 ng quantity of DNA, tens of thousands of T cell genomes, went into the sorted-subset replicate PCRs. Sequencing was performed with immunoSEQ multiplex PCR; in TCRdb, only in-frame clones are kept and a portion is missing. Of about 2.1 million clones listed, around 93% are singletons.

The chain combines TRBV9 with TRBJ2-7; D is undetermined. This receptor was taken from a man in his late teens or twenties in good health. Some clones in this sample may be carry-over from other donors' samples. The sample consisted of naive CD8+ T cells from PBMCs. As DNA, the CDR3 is TGTGCCAGCAGCGGGAATTACGAGCAGTACTTC. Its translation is CASSGNYEQYF.